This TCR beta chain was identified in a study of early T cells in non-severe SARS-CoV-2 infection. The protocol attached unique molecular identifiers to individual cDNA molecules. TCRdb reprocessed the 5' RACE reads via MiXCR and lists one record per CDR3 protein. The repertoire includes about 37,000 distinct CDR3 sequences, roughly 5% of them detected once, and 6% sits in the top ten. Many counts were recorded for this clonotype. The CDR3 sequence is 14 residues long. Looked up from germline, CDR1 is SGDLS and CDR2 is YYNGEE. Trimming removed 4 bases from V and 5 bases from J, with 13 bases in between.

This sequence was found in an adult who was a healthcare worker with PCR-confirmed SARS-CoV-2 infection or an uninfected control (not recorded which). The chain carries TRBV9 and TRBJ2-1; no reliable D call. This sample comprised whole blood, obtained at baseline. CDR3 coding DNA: TGTGCCAGCAGCTCCGTCCCCAATAACAATGAGCAGTTCTTC. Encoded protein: CASSSVPNNNEQFF.